Sequencing of this T cell receptor (beta chain) was carried out in a study of blood T cell repertoires in COVID-19. On the study more broadly: Specimens from acute and convalescent COVID-19 originated in the United States, Italy and Spain. In each case, the material was cDNA or gDNA derived from T cells, B-cell-depleted T cells, or PBMCs.

Germline V lookup: CDR1 ENHRY, CDR2 SYGVKD. This CDR3 comprises 15 residues. The V and J ends lost 6 bases and 3 bases, in that order; junction bases with no gene match: 9. Per the original methods: Reference gene primer amplification yielded estimated nucleated cell counts. Produced via immunoSEQ multiplex PCR; TCRdb's table is partial and in-frame only. From that table come the V and J calls and clone size; the DNA was used to work out D and trimming. In the table there are approximately 110,000 clones, approximately 82% of which are singletons. The gene calls are TRBV10-3 and TRBJ2-3; TRBD1 matches 7 bases. This sequence originates from a woman aged 80 or over with active or convalescent COVID-19. The specimen sequenced was peripheral blood. CDR3 region: CAIRGDRVPTDTQYF. Written as DNA, the CDR3 is TGTGCCATCAGGGGTGACAGGGTTCCAACAGATACGCAGTATTTT.